Below, 4 T cell receptor beta chains from the same sample are listed, as sequenced in a study of response to subunit inactivated influenza vaccine. TCRdb called the RT-PCR reads again in MiXCR, with one record for every CDR3 protein. The table lists roughly 550,000 distinct CDR3 sequences, less than 25% of them singletons. The data were also submitted as part of a second study, on T cells expressing NK-cell markers. That publication notes: In generating TCR beta cDNA, 5'RACE template switching with UMIs was used.

This specimen consisted of CD4+ T cells sorted from PBMCs, obtained 11 to 12 days after vaccination. These receptors came from a man aged 50-60 years who received an inactivated influenza vaccine.

The sample holds a few counts of this clonotype. This sequence joins TRBV7-2 and TRBJ2-7, with a tentative D call TRBD2 (6 bases). Trimming removed 0 bases at V and 6 bases at J, with 18 bases between. The length of the CDR3 is 16 residues. Germline assignment: CDR1 SGHTA and CDR2 FQGNSA. CDR3 sequence reads: CASSLAGSGELGEQYF. As DNA, the CDR3 is TGTGCCAGCAGCTTAGCTGGGTCGGGAGAATTAGGCGAGCAGTACTTC.

This clonotype was observed many times. The gene calls are TRBV7-2 and TRBJ1-1, with no clear D. Trimming shortened V by 5 bases and J by 3 bases, and 4 bases separated the two germline ends. CDR3 length: 11 amino acids. Per the germline V gene, CDR1 is SGHTA and CDR2 is FQGNSA. The CDR3 DNA reads as TGTGCCAGCAGCCAAGACACTGAAGCTTTCTTT. Translating gives CASSQDTEAFF.

This clonotype was observed a handful of times. The chain employs TRBV7-9 and TRBJ1-4; 7 bases match TRBD1. The CDR3 runs 14 residues. Germline V lookup: CDR1 SEHNR, CDR2 FQNEAQ (reference sequence). Trimming took 5 bases from V and 7 from J; bases not matched to a gene: 7. CDR3 in amino acids: CASSQGTAGEKLFF. DNA for the CDR3: TGTGCCAGCAGCCAAGGGACAGCCGGTGAAAAACTGTTTTTT.

The rearrangement uses TRBV4-2 and TRBJ2-2; D is unclear. Per the germline V gene, CDR1 is LGHNA and CDR2 is YNFKEQ. The V end lost 1 base, the J end lost 4 bases, and 1 base lay between the germline ends. This CDR3 is built from 12 residues. CDR3 DNA sequence: TGTGCCAGCAGCCAAGTCACCGGGGAGCTGTTTTTT. Translated: CASSQVTGELFF.